The text below deals with one TCR beta chain. Its antigen is still unknown. The CDR3 sequence is 21 residues long. With 6 bases removed from V and 2 bases from J, the gap between germline ends came to 33 bases. Germline V gene lookup returns CDR1 MNHEY and CDR2 SVGEGT. This specimen belongs to a study of T-cell memory formation after mild COVID-19. Study as a whole: The TCR clusters were mostly specific to one donor.

Study-wide results and caveats: The finding that pre-infection memory included some responding clones suggested that cross-reactive memory joined. Clones shrinking between day 15 and 85 showed a balanced CD4/CD8 split, and those that grew later tilted toward CD4+.

The TCR alpha and TCR beta cDNA libraries, bearing sample barcodes and UMIs, were generated by 5'RACE using constant-segment primers. In TCRdb, the 5' RACE reads were re-called with MiXCR into one record per CDR3 protein. Of roughly 580,000 distinct CDR3 sequences in the sample, roughly 18% were seen once. What was sequenced was PBMCs or a T cell subset sorted from them (not recorded which). The rearrangement links TRBV6-2 or TRBV6-3 to TRBJ2-3, with D unresolved. The receptor comes from an adult woman who had mild COVID-19 (a few samples of this study predate the infection). Cell type and time point are not known. The DNA for the CDR3 is TGTGCCAGCAGCCAAAATTCGAGGTCCCGTCGTCTGTCGCGGAACACAGATACGCAGTATTTT. It is translated as CASSQNSRSRRLSRNTDTQYF.